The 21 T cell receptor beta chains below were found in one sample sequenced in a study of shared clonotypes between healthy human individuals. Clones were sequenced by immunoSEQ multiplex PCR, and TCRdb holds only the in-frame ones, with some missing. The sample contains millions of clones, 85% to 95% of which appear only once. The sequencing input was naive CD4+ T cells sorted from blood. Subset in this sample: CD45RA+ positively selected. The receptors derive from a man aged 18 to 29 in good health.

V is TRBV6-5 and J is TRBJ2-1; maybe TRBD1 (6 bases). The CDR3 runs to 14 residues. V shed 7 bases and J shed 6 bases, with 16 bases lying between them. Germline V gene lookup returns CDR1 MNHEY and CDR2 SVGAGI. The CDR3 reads CASIRGGAGNEQFF. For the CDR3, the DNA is TGTGCCAGCATCCGAGGGGGAGCCGGCAATGAGCAGTTCTTC.

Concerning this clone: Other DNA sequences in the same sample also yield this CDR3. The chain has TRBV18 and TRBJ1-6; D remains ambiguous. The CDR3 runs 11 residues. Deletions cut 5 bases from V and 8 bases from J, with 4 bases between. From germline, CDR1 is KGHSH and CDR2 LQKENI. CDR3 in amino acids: CASSGDSPLHF. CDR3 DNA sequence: TGTGCCAGCTCAGGAGATTCACCCCTCCACTTT.

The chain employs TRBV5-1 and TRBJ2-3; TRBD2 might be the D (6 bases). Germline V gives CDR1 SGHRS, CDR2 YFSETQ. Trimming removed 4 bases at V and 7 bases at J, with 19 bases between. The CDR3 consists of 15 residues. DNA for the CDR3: TGCGCCAGCAGCCCGGAGGGTTCGGGGATTAATACGCAGTATTTT. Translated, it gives CASSPEGSGINTQYF.

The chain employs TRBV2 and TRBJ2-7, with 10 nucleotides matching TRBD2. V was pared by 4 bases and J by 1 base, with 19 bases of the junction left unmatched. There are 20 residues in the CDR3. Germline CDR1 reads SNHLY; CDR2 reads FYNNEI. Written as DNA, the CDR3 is TGTGCCAGCAGTGTTTCTGTTGTTGACGGGACTAGCGCTGGATCCTACGAGCAGTACTTC. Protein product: CASSVSVVDGTSAGSYEQYF.

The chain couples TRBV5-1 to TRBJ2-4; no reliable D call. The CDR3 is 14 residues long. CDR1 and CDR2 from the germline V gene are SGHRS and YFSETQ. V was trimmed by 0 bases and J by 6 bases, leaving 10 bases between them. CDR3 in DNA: TGCGCCAGCAGCTTGGGAAGCTTCGTAAACATTCAGTACTTC. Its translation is CASSLGSFVNIQYF.

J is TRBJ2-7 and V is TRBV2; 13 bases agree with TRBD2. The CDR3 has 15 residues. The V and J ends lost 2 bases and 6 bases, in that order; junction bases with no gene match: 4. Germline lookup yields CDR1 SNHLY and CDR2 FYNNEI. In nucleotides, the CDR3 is TGTGCCAGCAGTGAAAGGACTAGCGGGAGTAGCGAGCAGTACTTC. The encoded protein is CASSERTSGSSEQYF.

CDR3: CASSSWTGSLGNTIYF. The CDR3 DNA sequence: TGTGCCAGCAGCTCCTGGACAGGGTCATTAGGAAACACCATATATTTT. The chain has TRBV5-4 and TRBJ1-3; 8 bases agree with TRBD1. Unmatched junction bases numbered 9, after V lost 3 bases and J lost 4 bases. The germline CDR1 and CDR2 sequences are SGHNT and YYREEE (reference sequence). The CDR3 is made up of 16 amino acids.

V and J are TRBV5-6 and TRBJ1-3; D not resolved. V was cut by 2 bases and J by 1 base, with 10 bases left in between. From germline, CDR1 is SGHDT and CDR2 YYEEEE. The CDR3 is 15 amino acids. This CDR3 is CASSFLVGSGNTIYF. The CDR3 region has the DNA TGTGCCAGCAGCTTTCTTGTGGGTTCTGGAAACACCATATATTTT.

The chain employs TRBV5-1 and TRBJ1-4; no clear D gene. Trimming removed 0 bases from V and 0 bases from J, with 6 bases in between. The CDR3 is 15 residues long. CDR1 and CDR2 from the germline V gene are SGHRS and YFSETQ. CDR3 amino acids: CASSLEPATNEKLFF. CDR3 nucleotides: TGCGCCAGCAGCTTGGAACCCGCAACTAATGAAAAACTGTTTTTT.

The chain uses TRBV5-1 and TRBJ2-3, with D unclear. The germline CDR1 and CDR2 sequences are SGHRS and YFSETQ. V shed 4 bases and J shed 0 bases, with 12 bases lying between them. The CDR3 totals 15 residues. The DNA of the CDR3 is TGCGCCAGCAGCCTGGACCCCTCTAGCACAGATACGCAGTATTTT. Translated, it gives CASSLDPSSTDTQYF.

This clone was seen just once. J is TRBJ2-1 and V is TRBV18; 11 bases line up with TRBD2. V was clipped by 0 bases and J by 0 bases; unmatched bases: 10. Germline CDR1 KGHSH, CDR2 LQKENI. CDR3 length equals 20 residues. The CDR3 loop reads CASSPPVAGGLFSSYNEQFF. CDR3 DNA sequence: TGTGCCAGCTCACCACCGGTAGCGGGAGGGCTCTTTAGCTCCTACAATGAGCAGTTCTTC.

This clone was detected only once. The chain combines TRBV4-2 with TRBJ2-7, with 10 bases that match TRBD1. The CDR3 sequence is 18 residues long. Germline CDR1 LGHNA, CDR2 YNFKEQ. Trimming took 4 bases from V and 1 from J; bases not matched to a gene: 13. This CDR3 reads CASSLTMILGQGSYEQYF. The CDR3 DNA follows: TGTGCCAGCAGCCTAACAATGATTCTGGGACAGGGGTCCTACGAGCAGTACTTC.

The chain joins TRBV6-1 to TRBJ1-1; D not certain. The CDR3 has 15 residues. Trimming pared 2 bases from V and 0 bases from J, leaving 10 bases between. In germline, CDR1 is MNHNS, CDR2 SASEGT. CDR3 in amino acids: CASSETWQMNTEAFF. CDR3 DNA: TGTGCCAGCAGTGAAACTTGGCAGATGAACACTGAAGCTTTCTTT.

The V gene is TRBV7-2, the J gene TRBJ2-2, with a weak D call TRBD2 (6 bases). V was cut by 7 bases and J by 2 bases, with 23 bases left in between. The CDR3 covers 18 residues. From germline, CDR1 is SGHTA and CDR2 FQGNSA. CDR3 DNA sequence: TGTGCCAGCAACCCCACGTTTAGAGTAGCGGCTAACACCGGGGAGCTGTTTTTT. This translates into CASNPTFRVAANTGELFF.

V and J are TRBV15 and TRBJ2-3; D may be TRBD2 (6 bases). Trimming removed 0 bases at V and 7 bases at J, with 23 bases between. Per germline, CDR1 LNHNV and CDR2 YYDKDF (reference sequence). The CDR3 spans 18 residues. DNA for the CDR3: TGTGCCACCAGCAGAGATATGGGGAGGCGGCGGCCCACCAATACGCAGTATTTT. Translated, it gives CATSRDMGRRRPTNTQYF. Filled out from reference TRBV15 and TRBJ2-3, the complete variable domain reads DAMVIQNPRYQVTQFGKPVTLSCSQTLNHNVMYWYQQKSSQAPKLLFHYYDKDFNNEADTPDNFQSRRPNTSFCFLDIRSPGLGDTAMYLCATSRDMGRRRPTNTQYFGPGTRLTVL.

CDR3 in amino acids: CASSLKGGLDYGYTF. In DNA, the CDR3 is TGCGCCAGCAGCTTGAAGGGGGGGCTCGACTATGGCTACACCTTC. V gene TRBV5-1 combines with J gene TRBJ1-2; D might be TRBD1 (6 bases). The length of the CDR3 is 15 residues. The ends were cut back, 1 base at V and 3 bases at J, with 13 bases in the middle. The germline gives CDR1 SGHRS, CDR2 YFSETQ.

This chain's CDR3 is CASRGSKTEAFF. Written as DNA, the CDR3 is TGTGCCAGTAGGGGCTCGAAGACTGAAGCTTTCTTT. The J gene is TRBJ1-1, the V gene TRBV19; D gene ambiguous. Germline V CDR1 and CDR2: LNHDA, SQIVND (reference sequence). V lost 6 bases to trimming and J lost 5 bases, with 10 bases between them. CDR3 length: 12 amino acids.

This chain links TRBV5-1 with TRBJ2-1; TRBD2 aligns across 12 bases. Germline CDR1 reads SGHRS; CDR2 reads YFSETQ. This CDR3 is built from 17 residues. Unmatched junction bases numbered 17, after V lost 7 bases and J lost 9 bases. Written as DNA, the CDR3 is TGCGCCAGCGGCCACGCTGCCTCTAGCGGGAGGGCCAGTGAGCAGTTCTTC. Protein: CASGHAASSGRASEQFF.

CDR3 sequence reads: CASSSGRPYEQYF. In DNA form, the CDR3 reads TGTGCCAGCAGCTCAGGGAGGCCCTACGAGCAGTACTTC. J is TRBJ2-7 and V is TRBV5-6; D is possibly TRBD2 (6 bases). This CDR3 is 13 amino acids long. Germline V gene sequence: CDR1 SGHDT, CDR2 YYEEEE. Trimming cost V 3 bases and J 2 bases, with 9 bases left between them.

CDR3 DNA: TGCGCCAGCAGCTTGGATATCGGGAGGGCCATTTTCGGGGAGCTGTTTTTT. It is translated as CASSLDIGRAIFGELFF. The chain employs TRBV5-1 and TRBJ2-2, with 8 bases fitting TRBD2. The CDR3 covers 17 residues. From germline, CDR1 is SGHRS and CDR2 YFSETQ. Germline trimming cut 0 bases from V and 7 bases from J; bases unmatched to any gene: 11.

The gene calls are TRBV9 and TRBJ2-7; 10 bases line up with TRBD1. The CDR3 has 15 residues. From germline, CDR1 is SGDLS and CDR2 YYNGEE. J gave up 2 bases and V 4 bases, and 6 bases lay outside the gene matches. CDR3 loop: CASSFGGTGAYEQYF. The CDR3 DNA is TGTGCCAGCAGCTTCGGGGGGACAGGGGCCTACGAGCAGTACTTC.